This T cell receptor (beta chain) was identified during a study of shared clonotypes between healthy human individuals. At the level of the study: Every donor yielded three CD4 naive, three CD4 memory, two CD8 naive and one CD8 memory plate.

Germline assignment: CDR1 ENHRY and CDR2 SYGVKD. This CDR3 is built from 15 residues. After removal of 4 bases from V and 7 bases from J, the junction contained 6 bases not matched to a gene. Here immunoSEQ multiplex PCR was the method, and the copy in TCRdb shows in-frame clones only, minus some. The sample shows a few hundred thousand clones, just over 95% of them seen only once. Study findings and constraints: Sharing across four donors was seen in approximately 5.2% of naive CD4 clonotypes. Sequencing depth was a factor that was expected to affect clonotype sharing among donors.

Among the donors, all were Caucasian adults who lived in Nashville, Tennessee. A word on this clone: Its matching antigen is unknown.

The chain links TRBV10-3 to TRBJ1-5, with 11 bases lining up with TRBD1. This sequence was found in a man aged 30 to 39 in good health. Sequenced input: memory CD8+ T cells sorted from blood. The sample's subset: CD45RO+ cells pooled with CCR7-negative TemRA cells. CDR3 loop: CAISGTGGAKQPQHF. CDR3 in DNA: TGTGCCATCAGTGGGACAGGGGGCGCCAAGCAGCCCCAGCATTTT.